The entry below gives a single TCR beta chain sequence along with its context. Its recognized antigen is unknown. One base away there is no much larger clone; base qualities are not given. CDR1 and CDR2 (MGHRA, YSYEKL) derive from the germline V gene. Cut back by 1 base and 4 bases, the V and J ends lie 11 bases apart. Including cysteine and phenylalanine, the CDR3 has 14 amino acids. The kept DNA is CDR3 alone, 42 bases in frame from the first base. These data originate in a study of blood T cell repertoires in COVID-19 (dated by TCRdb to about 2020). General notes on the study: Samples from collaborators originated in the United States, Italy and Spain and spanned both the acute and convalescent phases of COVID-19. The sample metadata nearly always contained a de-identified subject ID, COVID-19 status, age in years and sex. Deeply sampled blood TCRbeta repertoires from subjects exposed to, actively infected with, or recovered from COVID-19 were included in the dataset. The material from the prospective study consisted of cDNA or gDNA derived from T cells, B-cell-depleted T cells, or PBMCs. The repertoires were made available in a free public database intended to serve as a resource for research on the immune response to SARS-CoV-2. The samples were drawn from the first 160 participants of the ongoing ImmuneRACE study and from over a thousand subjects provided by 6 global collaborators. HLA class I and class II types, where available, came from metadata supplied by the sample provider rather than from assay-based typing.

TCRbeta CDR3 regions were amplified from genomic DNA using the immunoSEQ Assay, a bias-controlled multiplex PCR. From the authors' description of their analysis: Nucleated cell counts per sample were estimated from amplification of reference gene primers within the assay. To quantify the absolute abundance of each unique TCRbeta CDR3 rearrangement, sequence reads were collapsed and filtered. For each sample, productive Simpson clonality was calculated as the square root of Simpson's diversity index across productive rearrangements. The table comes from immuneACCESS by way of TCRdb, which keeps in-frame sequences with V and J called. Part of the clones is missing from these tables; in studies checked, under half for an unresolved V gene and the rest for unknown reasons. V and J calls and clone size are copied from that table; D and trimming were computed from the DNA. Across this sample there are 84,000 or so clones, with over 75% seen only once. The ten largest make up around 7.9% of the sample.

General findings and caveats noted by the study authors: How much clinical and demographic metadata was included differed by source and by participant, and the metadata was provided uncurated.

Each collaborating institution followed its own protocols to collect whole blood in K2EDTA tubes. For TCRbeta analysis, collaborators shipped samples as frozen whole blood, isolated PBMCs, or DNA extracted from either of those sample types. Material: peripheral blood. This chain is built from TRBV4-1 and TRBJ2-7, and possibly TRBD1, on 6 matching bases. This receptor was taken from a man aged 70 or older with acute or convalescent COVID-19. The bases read TGCGCCAGCAGCCAAGGCCACAGGGTGTACGAGCAGTACTTC. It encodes CASSQGHRVYEQYF.